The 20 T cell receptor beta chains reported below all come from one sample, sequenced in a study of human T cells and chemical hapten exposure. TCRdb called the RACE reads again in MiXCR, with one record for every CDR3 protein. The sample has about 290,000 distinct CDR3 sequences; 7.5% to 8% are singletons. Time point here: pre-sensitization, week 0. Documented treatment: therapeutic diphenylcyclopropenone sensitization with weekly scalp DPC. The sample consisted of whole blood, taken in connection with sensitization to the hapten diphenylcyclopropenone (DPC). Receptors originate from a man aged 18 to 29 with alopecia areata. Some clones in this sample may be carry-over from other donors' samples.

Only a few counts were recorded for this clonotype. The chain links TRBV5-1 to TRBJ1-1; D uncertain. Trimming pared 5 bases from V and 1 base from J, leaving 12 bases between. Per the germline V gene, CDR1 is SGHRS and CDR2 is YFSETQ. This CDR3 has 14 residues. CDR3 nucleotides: TGCGCCAGCAGGAACGACGCGGAGAACACTGAAGCTTTCTTT. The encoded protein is CASRNDAENTEAFF.

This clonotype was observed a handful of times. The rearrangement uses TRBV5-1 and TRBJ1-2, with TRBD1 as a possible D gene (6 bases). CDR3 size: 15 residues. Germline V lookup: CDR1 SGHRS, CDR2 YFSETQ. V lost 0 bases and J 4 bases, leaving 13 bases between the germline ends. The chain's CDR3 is CASSLEAGAAYGYTF. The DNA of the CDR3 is TGCGCCAGCAGCTTGGAGGCGGGGGCAGCCTATGGCTACACCTTC. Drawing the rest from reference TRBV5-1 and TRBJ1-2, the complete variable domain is KAGVTQTPRYLIKTRGQQVTLSCSPISGHRSVSWYQQTPGQGLQFLFEYFSETQRNKGNFPGRFSGRQFSNSRSEMNVSTLELGDSALYLCASSLEAGAAYGYTFGSGTRLTVV.

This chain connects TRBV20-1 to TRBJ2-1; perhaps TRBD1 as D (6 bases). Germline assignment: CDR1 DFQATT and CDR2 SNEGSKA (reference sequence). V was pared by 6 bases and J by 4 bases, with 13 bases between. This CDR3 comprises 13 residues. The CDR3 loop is CSAVKDSYNEQFF. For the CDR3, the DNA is TGCAGTGCCGTAAAGGACAGTTACAATGAGCAGTTCTTC.

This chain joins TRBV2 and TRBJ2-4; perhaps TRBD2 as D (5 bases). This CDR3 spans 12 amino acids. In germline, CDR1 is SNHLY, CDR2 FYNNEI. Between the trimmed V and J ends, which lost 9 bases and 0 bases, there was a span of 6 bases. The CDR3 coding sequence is TGTGCCAGTCGGGGAGCCAAAAACATTCAGTACTTC. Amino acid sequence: CASRGAKNIQYF.

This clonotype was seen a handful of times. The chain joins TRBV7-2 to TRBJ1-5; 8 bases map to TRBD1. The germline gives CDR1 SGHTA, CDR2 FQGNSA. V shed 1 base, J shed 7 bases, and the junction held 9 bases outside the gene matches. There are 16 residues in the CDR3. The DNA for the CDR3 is TGTGCCAGCAGCTTAGGATCGTTTACAGGGGGGCAGCCCCAGCATTTT. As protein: CASSLGSFTGGQPQHF.

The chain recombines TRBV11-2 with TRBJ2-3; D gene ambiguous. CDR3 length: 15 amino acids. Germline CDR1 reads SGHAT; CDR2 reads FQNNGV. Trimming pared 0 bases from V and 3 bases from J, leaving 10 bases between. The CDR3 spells CASSLDSRSTDTQYF. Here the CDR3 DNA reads TGTGCCAGCAGCTTAGATTCCCGCTCTACAGATACGCAGTATTTT.

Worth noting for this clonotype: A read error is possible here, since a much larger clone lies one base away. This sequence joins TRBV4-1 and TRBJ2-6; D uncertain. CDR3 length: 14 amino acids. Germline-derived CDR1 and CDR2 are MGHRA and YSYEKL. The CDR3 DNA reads TGCGTCAGCAGCCATCCACCCGGGGCCAACGTCCTGACTTTC. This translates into CVSSHPPGANVLTF.

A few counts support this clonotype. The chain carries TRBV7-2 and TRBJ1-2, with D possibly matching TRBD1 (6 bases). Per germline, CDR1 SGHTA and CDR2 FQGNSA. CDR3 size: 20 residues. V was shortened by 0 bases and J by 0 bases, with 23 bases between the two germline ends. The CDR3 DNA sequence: TGTGCCAGCAGCTTAGCATGGGGGTTGACAGGATTGTTAGCTAACTATGGCTACACCTTC. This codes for CASSLAWGLTGLLANYGYTF.

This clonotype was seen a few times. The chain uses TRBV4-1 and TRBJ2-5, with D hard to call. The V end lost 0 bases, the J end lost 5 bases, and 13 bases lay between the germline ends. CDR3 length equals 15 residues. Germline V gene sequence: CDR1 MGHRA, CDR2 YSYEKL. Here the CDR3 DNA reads TGCGCCAGCAGCCAAGATCGTTTGATGGTGGAGACCCAGTACTTC. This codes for CASSQDRLMVETQYF.

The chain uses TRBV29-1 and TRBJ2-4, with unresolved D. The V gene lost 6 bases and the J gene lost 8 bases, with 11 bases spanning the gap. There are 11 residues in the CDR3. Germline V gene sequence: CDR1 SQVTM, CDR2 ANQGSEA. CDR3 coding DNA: TGCAGCGTCGAAAAGGAAGACATTCAGTACTTC. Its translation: CSVEKEDIQYF.

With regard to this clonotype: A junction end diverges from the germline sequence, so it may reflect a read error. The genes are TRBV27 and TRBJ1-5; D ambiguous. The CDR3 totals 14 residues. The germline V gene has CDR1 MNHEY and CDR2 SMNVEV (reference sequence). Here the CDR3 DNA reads TGTGCCGGCAGTTTATATGGCAGGAATCAGCCCCAGCATTTT. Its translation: CAGSLYGRNQPQHF.

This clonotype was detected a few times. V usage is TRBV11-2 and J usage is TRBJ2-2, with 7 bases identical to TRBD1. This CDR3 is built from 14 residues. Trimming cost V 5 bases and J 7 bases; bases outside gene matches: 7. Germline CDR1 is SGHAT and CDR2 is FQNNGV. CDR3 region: CASSGTTGNGELFF. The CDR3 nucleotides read TGTGCCAGCAGCGGGACGACAGGGAACGGGGAGCTGTTTTTT.

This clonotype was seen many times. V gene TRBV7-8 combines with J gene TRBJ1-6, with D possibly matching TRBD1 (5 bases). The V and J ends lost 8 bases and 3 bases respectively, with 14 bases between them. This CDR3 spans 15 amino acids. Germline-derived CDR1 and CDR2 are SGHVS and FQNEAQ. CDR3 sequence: CASGTRTGYNSPLHF. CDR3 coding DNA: TGTGCCAGCGGGACCAGGACCGGCTATAATTCACCCCTCCACTTT. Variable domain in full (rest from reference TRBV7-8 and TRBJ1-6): GAGVSQSPRYKVAKRGQDVALRCDPISGHVSLFWYQQALGQGPEFLTYFQNEAQLDKSGLPSDRFFAERPEGSVSTLKIQRTQQEDSAVYLCASGTRTGYNSPLHFGNGTRLTVT.

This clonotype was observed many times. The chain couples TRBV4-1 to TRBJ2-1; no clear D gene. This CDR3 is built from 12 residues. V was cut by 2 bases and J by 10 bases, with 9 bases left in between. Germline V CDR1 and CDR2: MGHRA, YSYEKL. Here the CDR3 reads CASSQSNREQFF. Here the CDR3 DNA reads TGCGCCAGCAGCCAAAGTAATAGGGAGCAGTTCTTC.

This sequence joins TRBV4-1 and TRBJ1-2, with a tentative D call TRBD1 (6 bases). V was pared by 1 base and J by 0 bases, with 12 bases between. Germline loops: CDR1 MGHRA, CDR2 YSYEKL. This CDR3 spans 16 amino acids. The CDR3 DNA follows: TGCGCCAGCAGCCAAGTCCCAGGGGCCACTAACTATGGCTACACCTTC. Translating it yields CASSQVPGATNYGYTF.

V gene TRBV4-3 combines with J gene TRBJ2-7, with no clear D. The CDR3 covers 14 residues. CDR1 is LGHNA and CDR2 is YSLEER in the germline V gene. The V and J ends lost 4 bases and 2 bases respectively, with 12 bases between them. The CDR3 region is CASSLDLYTYEQYF. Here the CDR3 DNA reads TGCGCCAGCAGCCTTGACCTATACACCTACGAGCAGTACTTC.

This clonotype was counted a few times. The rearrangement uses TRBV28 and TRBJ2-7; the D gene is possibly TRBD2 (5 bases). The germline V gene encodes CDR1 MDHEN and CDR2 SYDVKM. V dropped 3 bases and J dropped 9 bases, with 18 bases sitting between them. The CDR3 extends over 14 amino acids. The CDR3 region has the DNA TGTGCCAGCAGTTTTCGGGGTCAGGCAGTGCGGCAGTACTTC. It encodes CASSFRGQAVRQYF.

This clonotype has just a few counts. The CDR3 DNA is TGTGCCAGCAGCGCCACTCAGAGGAGATCCGGGGAGCTGTTTTTT. Encoded protein: CASSATQRRSGELFF. The V and J genes are TRBV9 and TRBJ2-2; D uncertain. V lost 3 bases to trimming and J lost 6 bases, with 15 bases between them. CDR1 is SGDLS and CDR2 is YYNGEE in the germline V gene. The CDR3 contains 15 residues. The whole variable domain, remainder taken from reference TRBV9 and TRBJ2-2, is DSGVTQTPKHLITATGQRVTLRCSPRSGDLSVYWYQQSLDQGLQFLIQYYNGEERAKGNILERFSAQQFPDLHSELNLSSLELGDSALYFCASSATQRRSGELFFGEGSRLTVL.

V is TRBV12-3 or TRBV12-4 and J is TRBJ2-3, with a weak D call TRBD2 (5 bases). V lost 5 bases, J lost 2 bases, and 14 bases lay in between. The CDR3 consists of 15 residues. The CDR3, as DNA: TGTGCCAGCAGTCCCGACGGAGGACCCACAGATACGCAGTATTTT. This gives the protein CASSPDGGPTDTQYF.

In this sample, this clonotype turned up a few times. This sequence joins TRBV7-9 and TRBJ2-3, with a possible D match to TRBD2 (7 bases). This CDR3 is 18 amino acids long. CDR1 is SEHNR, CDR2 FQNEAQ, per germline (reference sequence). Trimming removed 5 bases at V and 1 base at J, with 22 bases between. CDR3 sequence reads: CASSQRGTGGRRTDTQYF. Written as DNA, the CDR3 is TGTGCCAGCAGCCAGCGGGGTACGGGGGGCCGCCGCACAGATACGCAGTATTTT.